The present T cell receptor (beta chain) was sequenced within a study of blood T cell repertoires in COVID-19. Study-wide background: Whether acute or convalescent, the COVID-19 samples came from the United States, Italy and Spain.

On this clone: Here the CDR3 omits its conserved ending phenylalanine or tryptophan, so a read error is the likely source.

Trimming pared 1 base from V and 6 bases from J, leaving 7 bases between. The germline V gene encodes CDR1 SGHAT and CDR2 FQNNGV. This CDR3 has 12 amino acids. Repertoires were generated with immunoSEQ multiplex PCR, while TCRdb's copy carries only in-frame clones and drops some. The sample contains approximately 89,000 clones, 85% of which appear only once. The sequenced sample consisted of peripheral blood. The sequence came from a woman in her 70s with acute or convalescent COVID-19. This chain joins TRBV11-2 and TRBJ2-7; D is unresolved. The CDR3 loop reads CASSLVDSEQYI. The CDR3 DNA sequence: TGTGCCAGCAGCTTAGTAGATAGCGAGCAGTACATC.